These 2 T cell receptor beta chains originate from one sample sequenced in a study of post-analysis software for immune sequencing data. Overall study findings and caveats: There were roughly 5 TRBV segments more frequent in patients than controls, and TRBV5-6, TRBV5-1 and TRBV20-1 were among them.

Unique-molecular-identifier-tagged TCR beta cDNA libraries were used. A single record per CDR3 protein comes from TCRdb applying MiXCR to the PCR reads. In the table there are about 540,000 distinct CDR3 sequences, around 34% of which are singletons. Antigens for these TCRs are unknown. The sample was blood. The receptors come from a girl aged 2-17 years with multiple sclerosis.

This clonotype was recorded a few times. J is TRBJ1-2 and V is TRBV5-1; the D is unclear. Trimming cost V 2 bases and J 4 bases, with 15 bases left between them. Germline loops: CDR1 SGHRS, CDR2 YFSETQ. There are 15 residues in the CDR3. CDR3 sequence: CASSFSQDPTYGYTF. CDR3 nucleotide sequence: TGCGCCAGCAGCTTTTCCCAGGACCCCACCTATGGCTACACCTTC.

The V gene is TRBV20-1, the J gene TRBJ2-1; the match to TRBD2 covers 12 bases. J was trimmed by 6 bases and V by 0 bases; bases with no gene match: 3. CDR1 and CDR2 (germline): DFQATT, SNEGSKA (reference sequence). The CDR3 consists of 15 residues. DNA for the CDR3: TGCAGTGCTAGAGATCCTAGCGGGGGGGGCAATGAGCAGTTCTTC. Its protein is CSARDPSGGGNEQFF.